Shown below are 3 T cell receptor beta chains from a single sample sequenced in a study of blood T cell repertoires in COVID-19. Measured with immunoSEQ multiplex PCR; TCRdb has only the in-frame clones, and not every one. The data contain 130,000 or so clones, around 87% of them singletons. Sequencing was done on a sample of peripheral blood. These receptors were obtained from a woman aged 45-65 years who had recovered from COVID-19.

This clone occurred many times. The V gene is TRBV5-4, the J gene TRBJ1-4; TRBD1 agrees at 8 bases. The CDR3 has 15 amino acids. V lost 7 bases, J lost 5 bases, and 10 bases stayed unmatched. The V gene's germline CDR1 is SGHNT and CDR2 YYREEE (reference sequence). CDR3 sequence (DNA): TGTGCCAGCCCCTCGGGGGCAGGGGGCAATGAAAAACTGTTTTTT. This gives the protein CASPSGAGGNEKLFF.

This clone came up once. The chain carries TRBV2 and TRBJ2-7, with D unresolved. The CDR3 has 13 amino acids. The V end was cut by 5 bases, the J end by 2 bases, with 10 bases between. CDR1 is SNHLY and CDR2 is FYNNEI in the germline V gene. CDR3 in DNA: TGTGCCAGCAGTCCCGACAAAGCCTACGAGCAGTACTTC. This codes for CASSPDKAYEQYF.

The chain is built from TRBV28 and TRBJ2-7, with D possibly TRBD1 on 5 matching bases. V was shortened by 5 bases and J by 2 bases, with 22 bases between the two germline ends. This CDR3 spans 17 amino acids. Germline loops: CDR1 MDHEN, CDR2 SYDVKM. CDR3: CASSREQGLVSAYEQYF. DNA of the CDR3: TGTGCCAGCAGTAGAGAGCAGGGTTTGGTCAGCGCCTACGAGCAGTACTTC. The full variable domain, its missing parts supplied by reference TRBV28 and TRBJ2-7, is DVKVTQSSRYLVKRTGEKVFLECVQDMDHENMFWYRQDPGLGLRLIYFSYDVKMKEKGDIPEGYSVSREKKERFSLILESASTNQTSMYLCASSREQGLVSAYEQYFGPGTRLTVT.